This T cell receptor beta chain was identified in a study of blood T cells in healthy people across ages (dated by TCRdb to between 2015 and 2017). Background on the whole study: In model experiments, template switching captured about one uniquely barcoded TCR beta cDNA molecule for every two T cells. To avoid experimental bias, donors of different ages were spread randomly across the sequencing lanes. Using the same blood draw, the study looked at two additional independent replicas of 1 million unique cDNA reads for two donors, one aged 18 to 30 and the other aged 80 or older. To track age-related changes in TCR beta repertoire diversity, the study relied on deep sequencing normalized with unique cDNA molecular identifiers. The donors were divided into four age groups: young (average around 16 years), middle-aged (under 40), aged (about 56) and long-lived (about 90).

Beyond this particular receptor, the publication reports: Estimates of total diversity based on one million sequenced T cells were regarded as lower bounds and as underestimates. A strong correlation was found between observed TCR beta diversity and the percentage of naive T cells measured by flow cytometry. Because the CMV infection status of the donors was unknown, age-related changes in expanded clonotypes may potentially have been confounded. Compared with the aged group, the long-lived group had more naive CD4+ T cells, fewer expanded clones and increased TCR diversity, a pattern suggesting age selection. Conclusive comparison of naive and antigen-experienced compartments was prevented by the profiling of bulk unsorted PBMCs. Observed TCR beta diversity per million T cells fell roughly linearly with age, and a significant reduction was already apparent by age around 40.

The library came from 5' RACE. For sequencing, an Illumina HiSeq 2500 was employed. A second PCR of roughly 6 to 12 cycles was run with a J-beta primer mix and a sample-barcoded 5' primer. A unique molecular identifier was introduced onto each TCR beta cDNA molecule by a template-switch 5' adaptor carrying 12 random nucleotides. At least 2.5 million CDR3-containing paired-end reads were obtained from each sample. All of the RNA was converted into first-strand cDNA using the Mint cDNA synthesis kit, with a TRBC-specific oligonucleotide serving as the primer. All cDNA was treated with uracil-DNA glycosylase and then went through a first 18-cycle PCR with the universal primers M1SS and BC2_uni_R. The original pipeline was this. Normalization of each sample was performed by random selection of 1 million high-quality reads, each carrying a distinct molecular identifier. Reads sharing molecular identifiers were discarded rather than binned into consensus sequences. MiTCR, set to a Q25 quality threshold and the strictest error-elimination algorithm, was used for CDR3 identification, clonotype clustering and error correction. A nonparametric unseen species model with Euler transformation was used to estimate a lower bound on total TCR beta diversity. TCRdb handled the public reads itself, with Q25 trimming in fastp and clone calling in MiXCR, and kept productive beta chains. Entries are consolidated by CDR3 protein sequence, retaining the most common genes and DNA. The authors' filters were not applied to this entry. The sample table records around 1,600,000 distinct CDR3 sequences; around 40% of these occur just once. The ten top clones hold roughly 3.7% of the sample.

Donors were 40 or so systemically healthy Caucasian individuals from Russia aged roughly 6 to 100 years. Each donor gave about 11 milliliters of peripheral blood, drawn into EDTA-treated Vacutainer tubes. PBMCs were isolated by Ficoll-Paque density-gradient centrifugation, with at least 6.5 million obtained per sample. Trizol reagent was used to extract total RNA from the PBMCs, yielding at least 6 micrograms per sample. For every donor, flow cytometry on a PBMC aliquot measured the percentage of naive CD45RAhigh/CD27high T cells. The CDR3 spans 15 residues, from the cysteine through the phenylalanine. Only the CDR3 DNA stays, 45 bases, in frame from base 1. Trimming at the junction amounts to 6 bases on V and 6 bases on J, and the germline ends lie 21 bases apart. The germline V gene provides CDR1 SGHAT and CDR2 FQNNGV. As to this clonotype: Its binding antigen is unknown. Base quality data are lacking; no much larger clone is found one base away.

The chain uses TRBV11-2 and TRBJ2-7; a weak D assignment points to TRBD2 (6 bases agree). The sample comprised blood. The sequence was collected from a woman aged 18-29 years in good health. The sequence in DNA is TGTGCCAGCAGTGCGGCGGGGCAGGGTCTATTCGAGCAGTACTTC. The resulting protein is CASSAAGQGLFEQYF.